The 13 T cell receptor beta chains presented below share a single source sample, sequenced in a study of long-term antiretroviral therapy in people with HIV. At survey level, the immunoSEQ assay was run in its v3.0 version. TCRdb keeps only in-frame clones here, not all; method: immunoSEQ multiplex PCR. The data contain about 20,000 clones, roughly 92% of them singletons. Material: unsorted PBMCs, obtained 4.4 years after starting antiretroviral therapy. These receptors were obtained from a woman in her fifties or sixties with HIV.

The V gene is TRBV10-3, the J gene TRBJ2-7; tentative D call: TRBD2 (5 bases). The germline gives CDR1 ENHRY, CDR2 SYGVKD. The CDR3 is 12 amino acids. V lost 8 bases, J lost 7 bases, and 15 bases lay in between. CDR3 protein: CAIRTVSGEQYF. CDR3 nucleotides: TGTGCCATCCGGACGGTCTCGGGGGAGCAGTACTTC.

This chain joins TRBV6-5 and TRBJ2-7; the match to TRBD2 covers 8 bases. Per the germline V gene, CDR1 is MNHEY and CDR2 is SVGAGI. This CDR3 comprises 14 residues. Unmatched junction bases numbered 4, after V lost 5 bases and J lost 1 base. CDR3 sequence reads: CASSDSGGSYEQYF. In DNA, the CDR3 is TGTGCCAGCAGTGACAGCGGGGGTTCCTACGAGCAGTACTTC.

The chain joins TRBV5-1 to TRBJ1-6; D may be TRBD1 (5 bases). The CDR3 is 16 amino acids. In germline, CDR1 is SGHRS, CDR2 YFSETQ. Trimming stripped 2 bases from V and 0 bases from J, with 9 bases between. CDR3: CASSFSGGSYNSPLHF. The CDR3 coding sequence is TGCGCCAGCAGCTTTTCGGGGGGCTCCTATAATTCACCCCTCCACTTT.

This rearrangement joins TRBV6-6 to TRBJ2-7; tentatively, D is TRBD1 or TRBD2 (6 bases each). The CDR3 is 14 residues long. Deletions cut 2 bases from V and 2 bases from J, with 10 bases between. Germline CDR1 reads MNHNY; CDR2 reads SVGAGI (reference sequence). The CDR3 DNA reads as TGTGCCAGCAGTTACAATCGGGGGCCCTACGAGCAGTACTTC. It yields the protein CASSYNRGPYEQYF.

This clone has a single count. V and J are TRBV6-5 and TRBJ1-1, with D unclear. CDR3 length equals 16 residues. The V gene lost 0 bases and the J gene lost 5 bases, with 16 bases spanning the gap. Germline V gene sequence: CDR1 MNHEY, CDR2 SVGAGI. CDR3 residues: CASSYSPEPRRTEAFF. CDR3 coding DNA: TGTGCCAGCAGTTACTCCCCGGAGCCTCGGAGGACTGAAGCTTTCTTT.

J is TRBJ1-2 and V is TRBV7-3; 10 bases align to TRBD1. J was trimmed by 4 bases and V by 3 bases; bases with no gene match: 2. The CDR3 is made up of 14 amino acids. Germline assignment: CDR1 SGHTA and CDR2 FQGTGA. As DNA, the CDR3 is TGTGCCAGCAGCTTCGGGACAGGGGTCTATGGCTACACCTTC. Its translation: CASSFGTGVYGYTF.

The gene calls are TRBV5-4 and TRBJ2-3; 7 bases match TRBD2. The CDR3 runs 15 residues. V was clipped by 4 bases and J by 0 bases; unmatched bases: 5. Germline V gives CDR1 SGHNT, CDR2 YYREEE (reference sequence). In DNA form, the CDR3 reads TGTGCCAGCAGCGCAGCGGGGACTAGCACAGATACGCAGTATTTT. Amino acid sequence: CASSAAGTSTDTQYF.

V usage is TRBV6-5 and J usage is TRBJ1-1, with TRBD1 matching over 7 bases. V was pared by 6 bases and J by 4 bases, with 8 bases of the junction left unmatched. In germline, CDR1 is MNHEY, CDR2 SVGAGI. The CDR3 consists of 14 residues. The CDR3 spells CASRMGRGITEAFF. For the CDR3, the DNA is TGTGCCAGCAGAATGGGCAGGGGGATCACTGAAGCTTTCTTT.

The chain is built from TRBV6-6 and TRBJ1-4; D perhaps matches TRBD1 (6 bases). Germline-derived CDR1 and CDR2 are MNHNY and SVGAGI (reference sequence). V was shortened by 2 bases and J by 8 bases, with 15 bases between the two germline ends. The CDR3 is 15 residues long. The CDR3 reads CASSYAQQGIEKLFF. The CDR3 DNA sequence: TGTGCCAGCAGTTACGCTCAACAGGGAATAGAAAAACTGTTTTTT.

The rearrangement joins TRBV30 to TRBJ1-1; the match to TRBD1 covers 11 bases. The CDR3 sequence is 13 residues long. With V trimmed by 8 bases and J by 4 bases, 6 bases remained unmatched. Germline V CDR1 and CDR2: GTSNPN, SVGIG (reference sequence). CDR3 sequence: CALGQGGFTEAFF. CDR3 DNA sequence: TGTGCCCTGGGACAGGGGGGATTCACTGAAGCTTTCTTT.

V gene TRBV4-3 combines with J gene TRBJ2-2; no clear D. The V end was cut by 0 bases, the J end by 4 bases, with 9 bases between. This CDR3 spans 15 amino acids. Germline V gives CDR1 LGHNA, CDR2 YSLEER. CDR3 nucleotide sequence: TGCGCCAGCAGCCAAGATCGCAGTTTCACCGGGGAGCTGTTTTTT. It translates to CASSQDRSFTGELFF.

The rearrangement uses TRBV2 and TRBJ1-5; D is possibly TRBD1 (5 bases). Germline CDR1 reads SNHLY; CDR2 reads FYNNEI. The CDR3 contains 15 residues. V gave up 1 base and J gave up 5 bases, with 12 bases separating them. The CDR3: CASSEDRPPYQPQHF. In nucleotides, the CDR3 is TGTGCCAGCAGTGAAGACAGGCCGCCCTATCAGCCCCAGCATTTT.

The V and J genes are TRBV7-8 and TRBJ2-1; 7 bases are shared with TRBD1. Germline V gene sequence: CDR1 SGHVS, CDR2 FQNEAQ. CDR3 length: 15 amino acids. J lost 2 bases, V lost 7 bases, and 8 bases had no gene match. CDR3 in DNA: TGTGCCAGCACCTCCGGGACAGATACCTACAATGAGCAGTTCTTC. This translates into CASTSGTDTYNEQFF. The whole variable domain, filled in from reference TRBV7-8 and TRBJ2-1, reads GAGVSQSPRYKVAKRGQDVALRCDPISGHVSLFWYQQALGQGPEFLTYFQNEAQLDKSGLPSDRFFAERPEGSVSTLKIQRTQQEDSAVYLCASTSGTDTYNEQFFGPGTRLTVL.